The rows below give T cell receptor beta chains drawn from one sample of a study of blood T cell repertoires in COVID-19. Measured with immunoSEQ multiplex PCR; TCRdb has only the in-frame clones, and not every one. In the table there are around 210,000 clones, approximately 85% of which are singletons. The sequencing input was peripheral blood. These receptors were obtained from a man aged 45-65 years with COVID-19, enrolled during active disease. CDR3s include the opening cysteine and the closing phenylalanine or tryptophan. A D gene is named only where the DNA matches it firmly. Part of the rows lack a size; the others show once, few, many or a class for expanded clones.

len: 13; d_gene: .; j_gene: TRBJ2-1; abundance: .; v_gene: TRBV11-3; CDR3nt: TGTGCCAGCAGCTTGGACAGTTTAGATGAGCAGTTCTTC; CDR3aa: CASSLDSLDEQFF
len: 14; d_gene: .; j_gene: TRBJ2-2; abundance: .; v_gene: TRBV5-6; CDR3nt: TGTGCCAGCAGCTTGGCACACAACACCGGGGAGCTGTTTTTT; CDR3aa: CASSLAHNTGELFF
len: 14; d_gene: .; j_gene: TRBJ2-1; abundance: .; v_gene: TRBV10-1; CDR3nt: TGCGCCAGCAGCCCTGGCGGGTTGGACAATGAGCAGTTCTTC; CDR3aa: CASSPGGLDNEQFF
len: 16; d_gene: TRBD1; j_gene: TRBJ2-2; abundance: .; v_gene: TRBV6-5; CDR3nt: TGTGCCAGCAGTTACGACGGGACAGGGAACACCGGGGAGCTGTTTTTT; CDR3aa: CASSYDGTGNTGELFF
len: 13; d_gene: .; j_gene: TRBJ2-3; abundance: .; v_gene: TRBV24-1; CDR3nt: TGTGCCACCGGGGGCGCTAGCACAGATACGCAGTATTTT; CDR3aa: CATGGASTDTQYF
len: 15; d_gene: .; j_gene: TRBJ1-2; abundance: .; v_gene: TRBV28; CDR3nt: TGTGCCAGCAAGGGGGATTTAGGGAGGGACTATGGCTACACCTTC; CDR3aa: CASKGDLGRDYGYTF
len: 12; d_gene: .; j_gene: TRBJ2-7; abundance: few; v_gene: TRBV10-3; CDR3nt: TGTGCCATCAGTGAACACCAGTACGAGCAGTACTTC; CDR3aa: CAISEHQYEQYF
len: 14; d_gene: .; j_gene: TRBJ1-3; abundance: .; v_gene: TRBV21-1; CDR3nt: TGTGCCACGGGAGAGGTCCCCACCAGAAACACCATATATTTT; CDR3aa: CATGEVPTRNTIYF
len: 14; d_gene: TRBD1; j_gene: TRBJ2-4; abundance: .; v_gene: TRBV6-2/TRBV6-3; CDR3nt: TGTGCCAGCAGCGGGACAGGGCACAAAAACATTCAGTACTTC; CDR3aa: CASSGTGHKNIQYF
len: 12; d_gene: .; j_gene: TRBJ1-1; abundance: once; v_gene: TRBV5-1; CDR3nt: TGCGCCAGCGGGACATTTGTCACTGAAGCTTTCTTT; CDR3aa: CASGTFVTEAFF
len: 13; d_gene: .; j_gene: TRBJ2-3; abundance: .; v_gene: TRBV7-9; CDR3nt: TGTGCCAGCAGCTCGGAGGAGGCAGATACGCAGTATTTT; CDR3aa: CASSSEEADTQYF
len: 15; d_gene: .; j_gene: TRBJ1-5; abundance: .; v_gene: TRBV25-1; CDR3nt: TGTGCCAGCAGCGGTGGGAGCGGGTCTTATCAGCCCCAGCATTTT; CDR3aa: CASSGGSGSYQPQHF
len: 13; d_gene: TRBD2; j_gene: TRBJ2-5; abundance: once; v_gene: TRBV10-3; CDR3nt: TGTGCCATCAGTGATAGCGGGGGAGCGACCCAGTACTTC; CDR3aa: CAISDSGGATQYF
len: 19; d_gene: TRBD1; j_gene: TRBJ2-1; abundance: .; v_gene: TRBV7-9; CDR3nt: TGTGCCAGCAGCCGTAATCGGGACAGGGCGGGACAATCGGGGAATGAGCAGTTCTTC; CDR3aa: CASSRNRDRAGQSGNEQFF
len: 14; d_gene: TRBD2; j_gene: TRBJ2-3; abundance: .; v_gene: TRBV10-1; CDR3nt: TGCGCCTCGCGACCCGGACTAGCGGTGGATACGCAGTATTTT; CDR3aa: CASRPGLAVDTQYF
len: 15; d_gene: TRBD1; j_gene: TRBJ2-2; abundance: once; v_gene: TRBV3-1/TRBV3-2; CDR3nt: TGTGCCAGCAGCCCCCGGACAGGGCGGACCGGGGAGCTGTTTTTT; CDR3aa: CASSPRTGRTGELFF
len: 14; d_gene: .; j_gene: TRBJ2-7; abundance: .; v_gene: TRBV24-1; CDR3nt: TGTGCCACCAGTGACGGGGGTTACTCCTACGAGCAGTACTTC; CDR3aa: CATSDGGYSYEQYF
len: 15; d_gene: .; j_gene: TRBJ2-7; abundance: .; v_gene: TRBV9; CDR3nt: TGTGCCAGCAGCGCTGACAGCGCTCGCATCTACGAGCAGTACTTC; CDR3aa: CASSADSARIYEQYF
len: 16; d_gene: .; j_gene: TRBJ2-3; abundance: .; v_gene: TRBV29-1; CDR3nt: TGCAGCGTTGAAAATAGACTTACTATGAGCACAGATACGCAGTATTTT; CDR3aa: CSVENRLTMSTDTQYF
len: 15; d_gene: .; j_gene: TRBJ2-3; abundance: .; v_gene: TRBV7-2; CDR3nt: TGTGCCAGCAGCACCACTAGAGGTGGCACAGATACGCAGTATTTT; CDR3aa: CASSTTRGGTDTQYF
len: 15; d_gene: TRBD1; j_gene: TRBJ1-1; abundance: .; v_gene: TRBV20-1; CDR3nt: TGCAGTGCTAGTAAGGGTAGGACAGGGGGAACTGAAGCTTTCTTT; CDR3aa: CSASKGRTGGTEAFF
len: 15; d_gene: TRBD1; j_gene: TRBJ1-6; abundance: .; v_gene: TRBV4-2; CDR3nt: TGTGCCAGCAGCCAGGAGGGACAGACCAATTCACCCCTCCACTTT; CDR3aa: CASSQEGQTNSPLHF
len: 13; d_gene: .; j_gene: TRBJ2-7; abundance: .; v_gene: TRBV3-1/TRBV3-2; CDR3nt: TGTGCCAGCAGCCAACGGTATAGCTACGAGCAGTACTTC; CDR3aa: CASSQRYSYEQYF
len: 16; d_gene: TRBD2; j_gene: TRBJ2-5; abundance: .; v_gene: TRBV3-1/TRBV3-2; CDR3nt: TGTGCCAGCAGCCACGGGACTAGCGGGGGCGGGGAGACCCAGTACTTC; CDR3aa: CASSHGTSGGGETQYF
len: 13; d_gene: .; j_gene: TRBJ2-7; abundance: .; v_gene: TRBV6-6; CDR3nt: TGTGCCAGCAGTGACCCCGGAGGCACGATGCAGTACTTC; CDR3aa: CASSDPGGTMQYF
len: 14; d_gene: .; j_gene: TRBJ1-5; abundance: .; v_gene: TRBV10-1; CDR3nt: TGCGCCAGCAGTAGGACAGACGGGAATCAGCCCCAGCATTTT; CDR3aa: CASSRTDGNQPQHF
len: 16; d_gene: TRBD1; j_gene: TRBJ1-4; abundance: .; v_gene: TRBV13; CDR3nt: TGTGCCAGCAGCCTAGAATCCGGGACAGGAGGAGAAAAACTGTTTTTT; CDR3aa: CASSLESGTGGEKLFF
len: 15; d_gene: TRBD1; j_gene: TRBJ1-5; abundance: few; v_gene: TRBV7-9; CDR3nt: TGTGCCAGCAGCCCGGACAGGGGTGGCAATCAGCCCCAGCATTTT; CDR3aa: CASSPDRGGNQPQHF
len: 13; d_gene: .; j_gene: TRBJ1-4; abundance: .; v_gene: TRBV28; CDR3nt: TGTGCCAGCAGAGAGGGGGTTTCGGAAAAACTGTTTTTT; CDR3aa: CASREGVSEKLFF
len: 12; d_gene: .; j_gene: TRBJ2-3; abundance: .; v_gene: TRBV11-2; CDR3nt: TGTGCCAGCAGCCGGACTACAGATACGCAGTATTTT; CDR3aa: CASSRTTDTQYF
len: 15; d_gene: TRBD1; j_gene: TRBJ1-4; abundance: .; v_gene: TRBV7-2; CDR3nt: TGTGCCAGCAGAAACGGGACAGGGGGGAATGAAAAACTGTTTTTT; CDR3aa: CASRNGTGGNEKLFF
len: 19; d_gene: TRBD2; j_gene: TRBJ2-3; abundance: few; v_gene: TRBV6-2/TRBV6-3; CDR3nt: TGTGCCAGCAGTTTTACTTTGGATTCGTATGGCCGGGGAGGGGATACGCAGTATTTT; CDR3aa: CASSFTLDSYGRGGDTQYF
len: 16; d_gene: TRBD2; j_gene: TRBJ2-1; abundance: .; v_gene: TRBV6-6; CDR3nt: TGTGCCAGCAGTTACGCGGGGGGCGACTCCTACAATGAGCAGTTCTTC; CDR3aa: CASSYAGGDSYNEQFF
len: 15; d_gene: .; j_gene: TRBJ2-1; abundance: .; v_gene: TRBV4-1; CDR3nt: TGCGCCAGCAGACCAACCAACAGGAACTACAATGAGCAGTTCTTC; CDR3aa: CASRPTNRNYNEQFF
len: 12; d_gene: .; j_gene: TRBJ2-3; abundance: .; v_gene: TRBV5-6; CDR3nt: TGTGCCAGCGGAACAGGAGCAGATACGCAGTATTTT; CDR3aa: CASGTGADTQYF
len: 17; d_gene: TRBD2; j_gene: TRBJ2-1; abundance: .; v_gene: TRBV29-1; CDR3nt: TGCAGCGTTGTCTTCCTCAAACTAGCGGGGGCCTACAATGAGCAGTTCTTC; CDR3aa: CSVVFLKLAGAYNEQFF
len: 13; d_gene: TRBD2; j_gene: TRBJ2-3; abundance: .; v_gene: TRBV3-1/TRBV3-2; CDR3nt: TGTGCCAGCAGCCAAGATAGGGGACTAGAGGAGTATTTT; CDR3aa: CASSQDRGLEEYF
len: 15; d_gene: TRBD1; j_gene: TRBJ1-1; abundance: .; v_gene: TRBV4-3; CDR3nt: TGCGCCAGCAGCACAGATACAGGGGGCGAGACTGAAGCTTTCTTT; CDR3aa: CASSTDTGGETEAFF
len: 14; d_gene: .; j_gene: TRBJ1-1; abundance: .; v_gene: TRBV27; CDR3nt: TGTGCCAGCCACCCCTGGGGGGGGAACACTGAAGCTTTCTTT; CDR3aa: CASHPWGGNTEAFF
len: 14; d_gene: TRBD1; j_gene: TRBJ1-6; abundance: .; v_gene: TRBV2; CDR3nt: TGTGCCAGCAGTGGGGGGACAGTTAATTCACCCCTCCACTTT; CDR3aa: CASSGGTVNSPLHF